The present TCR beta chain was sequenced within a study of T cells in Graves' hyperthyroidism and ophthalmopathy. TCR beta CDR3 sequences were amplified from RNA transcripts. First-round RT-PCR with HTBI primers amplified the TCR CDR3 region. In TCRdb, the multiplex PCR reads were re-called with MiXCR into one record per CDR3 protein. The sample has 700,000 to 850,000 distinct CDR3 sequences; over 35% are singletons. General study findings and limits: Most thyroid clonotypes expanded above 0.001 were also detected in blood. The model foresaw ophthalmopathy a median about 6.1 months prior to onset.

Trimming removed 5 bases at V and 3 bases at J, with 23 bases between. The CDR3 consists of 19 residues. Germline CDR1 SGHTA, CDR2 FQGTGA. Points on this clonotype: Its antigen is unidentified.

The clonotype comes from a middle-aged woman with Graves' hyperthyroidism. This chain uses TRBV7-3 with TRBJ1-6, with a weak D call TRBD1 (5 bases). Source material: blood. The CDR3 DNA reads TGTGCCAGCAGCCTCTCGACTGGGGGGGGGGGGTTCTATAATTCACCCCTCCACTTT. This sequence encodes CASSLSTGGGGFYNSPLHF.